The entry below describes one TCR beta chain. What it recognizes is unknown. Donors counted as nominally healthy when sampled, yet unrecorded immune exposures were likely. These data belong to a study of cytomegalovirus exposure and HLA in healthy donors. Study-level points and caveats: Later work showed greater clonal expansion in HLA-associated TCR beta chains than in equally common others. Per a prior analysis, the majority of TCR beta V segments were productive roughly 90% or roughly 30% of the time. By HLA locus, TCR association rates varied in a later analysis, with DRB1 showing the most and HLA-C the fewest.

CDR1 and CDR2 from the germline V gene are SGHKS and YYEKEE (reference sequence). The CDR3 is 14 residues long. The trim removed 3 bases at V and 4 bases at J, leaving 3 bases unmatched. The PCR was carried out with 60 Vbeta primers and 13 Jbeta primers. This table comes from immunoSEQ multiplex PCR, and its TCRdb copy is limited to in-frame clones, with some not included. The sample has 89,000 or so clones, about four fifths seen once. The rearrangement uses TRBV5-5 and TRBJ1-5; 8 positions match TRBD1. The material sequenced was PBMCs. This clonotype originated in a man aged 18 to 29 in good health and CMV-seropositive. Written as DNA, the CDR3 is TGTGCCAGCAGCTACAGACAGGGGAATCAGCCCCAGCATTTT. Translating it yields CASSYRQGNQPQHF.